Below, one T cell receptor beta chain is given with its context. Amplification used 60 Vbeta primers and 13 Jbeta primers. Generated by immunoSEQ multiplex PCR, the TCRdb table keeps only in-frame clones and is missing some. Of 100,000 to 130,000 clones listed, about 74% are singletons. Germline CDR1 and CDR2: LNHDA and SQIVND (reference sequence). The V gene lost 5 bases and the J gene lost 8 bases, with 21 bases spanning the gap. This CDR3 is 15 amino acids long. These data belong to a study of cytomegalovirus exposure and HLA in healthy donors. The sequencing sample was made of PBMCs. The clonotype comes from a woman aged 40 to 55 in good health and CMV-seropositive. The chain is built from TRBV19 and TRBJ1-2, with D perhaps matching TRBD1 (6 bases). CDR3 loop: CASSVNTVGGYGYTF. The CDR3, as DNA: TGTGCCAGTAGTGTGAACACCGTAGGGGGATACGGCTACACCTTC.